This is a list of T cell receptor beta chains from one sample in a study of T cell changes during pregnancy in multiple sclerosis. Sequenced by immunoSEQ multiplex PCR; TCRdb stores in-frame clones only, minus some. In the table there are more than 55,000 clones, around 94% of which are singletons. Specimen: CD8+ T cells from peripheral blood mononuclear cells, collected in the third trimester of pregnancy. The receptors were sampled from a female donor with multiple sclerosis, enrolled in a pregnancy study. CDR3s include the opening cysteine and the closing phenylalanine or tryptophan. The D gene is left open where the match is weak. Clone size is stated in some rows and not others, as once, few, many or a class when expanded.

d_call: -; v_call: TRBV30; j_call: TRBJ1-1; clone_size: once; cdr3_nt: TGTGCCTGGAGCTCGGACAGAGTTTCAAACACTGAAGCTTTCTTT; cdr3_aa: CAWSSDRVSNTEAFF
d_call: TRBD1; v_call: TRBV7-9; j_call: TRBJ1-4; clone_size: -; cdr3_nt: TGTGCCAGCACCCGGGACAGGTGGAATGAAAAACTGTTTTTT; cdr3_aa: CASTRDRWNEKLFF
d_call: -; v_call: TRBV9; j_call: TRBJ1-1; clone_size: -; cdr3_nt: TGTGCCAGCAGCCCCTTCGGCGGGAGGTACACTGAAGCTTTCTTT; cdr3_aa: CASSPFGGRYTEAFF
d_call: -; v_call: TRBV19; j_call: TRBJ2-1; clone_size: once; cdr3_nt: TGTGCCAGTAGTATCGATCTAGAATACAATGAGCAGTTCTTC; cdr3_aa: CASSIDLEYNEQFF
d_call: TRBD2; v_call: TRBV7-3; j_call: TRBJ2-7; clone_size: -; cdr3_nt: TGTGCCAGCAGCGCCCCTAGCGGGTACGAGCAGTACTTC; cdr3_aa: CASSAPSGYEQYF
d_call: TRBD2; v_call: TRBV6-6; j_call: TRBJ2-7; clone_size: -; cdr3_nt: TGTGCCAGCAGTTACAGCGCGGCTAGCGGGAGTTACGAGCAGTACTTC; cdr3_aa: CASSYSAASGSYEQYF
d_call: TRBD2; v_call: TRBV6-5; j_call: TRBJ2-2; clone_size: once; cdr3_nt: TGTGCCAGCAGTTACTCTGGCGGGAGGTACCCCGGGGAGCTGTTTTTT; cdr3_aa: CASSYSGGRYPGELFF
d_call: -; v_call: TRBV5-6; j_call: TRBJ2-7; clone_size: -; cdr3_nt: TGTGCCAGCAGAGCGAGCGGACCCAGCTACGAGCAGTACTTC; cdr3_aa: CASRASGPSYEQYF
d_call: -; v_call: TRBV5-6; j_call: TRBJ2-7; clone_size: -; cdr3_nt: TGTGCCAGCACCAAACAAGGGACTTCCTACTACGAGCAGTACTTC; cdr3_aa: CASTKQGTSYYEQYF
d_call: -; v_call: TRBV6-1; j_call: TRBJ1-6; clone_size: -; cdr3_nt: TGTGCCAGCAGTGAATTACGGGGCGCGGGGTCACCCCTCCACTTT; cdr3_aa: CASSELRGAGSPLHF
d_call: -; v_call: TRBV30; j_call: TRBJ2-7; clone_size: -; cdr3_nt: TGTGCCTGGAGCGCAGTGTTCGGGGACGAGCAGTACTTC; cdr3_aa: CAWSAVFGDEQYF
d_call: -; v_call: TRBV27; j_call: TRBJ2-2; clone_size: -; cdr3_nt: TGTGCCAGCAGTAGAGGCGCCGGGGAGCTGTTTTTT; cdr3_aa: CASSRGAGELFF
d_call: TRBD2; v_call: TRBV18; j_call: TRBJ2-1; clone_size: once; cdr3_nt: TGTGCCAGCTCGCCAAATCCCACTAGCGGGAGGTACAATGAGCAGTTCTTC; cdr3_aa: CASSPNPTSGRYNEQFF
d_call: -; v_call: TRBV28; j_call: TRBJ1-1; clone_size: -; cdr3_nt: TGTGCCAGCAGTTCCTCCCGCCCCCAGACTGAAGCTTTCTTT; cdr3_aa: CASSSSRPQTEAFF
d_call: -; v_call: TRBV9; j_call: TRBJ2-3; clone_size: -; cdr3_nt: TGTGCCAGCAGCCCTGAAGGTAGCTCTAGCACAGATACGCAGTATTTT; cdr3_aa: CASSPEGSSSTDTQYF
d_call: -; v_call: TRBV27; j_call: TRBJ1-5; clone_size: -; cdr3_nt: TGTGCCAGCAGTTCTACTGATCCTAGTGGCAATCAGCCCCAGCATTTT; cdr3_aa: CASSSTDPSGNQPQHF
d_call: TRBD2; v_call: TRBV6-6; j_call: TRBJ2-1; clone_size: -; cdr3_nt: TGTGCCAGCAGTTTACTAGCGGGAGTCTCCGGCAATGAGCAGTTCTTC; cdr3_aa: CASSLLAGVSGNEQFF
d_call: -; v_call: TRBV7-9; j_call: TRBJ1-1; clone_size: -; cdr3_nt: TGTGCCTCCCTCCTGGCCCTGAACACTGAAGCTTTCTTT; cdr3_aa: CASLLALNTEAFF
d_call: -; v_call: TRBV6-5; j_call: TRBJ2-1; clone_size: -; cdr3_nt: TGTGCCAGCAGTTACGGGGACTGGAGCTCCTACAATGAGCAGTTCTTC; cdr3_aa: CASSYGDWSSYNEQFF
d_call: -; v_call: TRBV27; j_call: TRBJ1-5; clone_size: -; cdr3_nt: TGTGCCAGCAGTGTTGGTCTAGCGGGGCAGCCCCAGCATTTT; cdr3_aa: CASSVGLAGQPQHF
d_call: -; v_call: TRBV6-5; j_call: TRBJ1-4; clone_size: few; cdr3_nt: TGTGCCAGCAGTTACTCCCTAGGGGATTCGGGTGAAAAACTGTTTTTT; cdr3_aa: CASSYSLGDSGEKLFF
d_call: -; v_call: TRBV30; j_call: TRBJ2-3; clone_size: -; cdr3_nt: TGTGCCTGGAGTGGCATCACAGGGGACTTCACAGATACGCAGTATTTT; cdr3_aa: CAWSGITGDFTDTQYF
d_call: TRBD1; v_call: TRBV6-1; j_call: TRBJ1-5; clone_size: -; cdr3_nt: TGTGCCACCTCCTTGACAGGGGAAGGTCCTCAGCCCCAGCATTTT; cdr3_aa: CATSLTGEGPQPQHF
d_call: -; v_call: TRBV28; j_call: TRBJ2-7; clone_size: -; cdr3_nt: TGTGCCAGCAGTCCTACCGGGACTTCCTACGAGCAGTACTTC; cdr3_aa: CASSPTGTSYEQYF
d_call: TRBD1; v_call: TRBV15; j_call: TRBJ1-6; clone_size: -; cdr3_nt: TGTGCCACCAGCAGAGACCGACAGGGTTCACCCCTCCACTTT; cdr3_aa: CATSRDRQGSPLHF
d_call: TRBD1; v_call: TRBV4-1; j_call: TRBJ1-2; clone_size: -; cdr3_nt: TGCGCCAGCAGCCATCTCCCGGGACAGGGAGGGTTGGAAGGCTACACCTTC; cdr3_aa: CASSHLPGQGGLEGYTF
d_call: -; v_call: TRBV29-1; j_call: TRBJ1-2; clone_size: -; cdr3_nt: TGCAGCGTTGAGGCAAGGGGCAACTATGGCTACACCTTC; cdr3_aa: CSVEARGNYGYTF
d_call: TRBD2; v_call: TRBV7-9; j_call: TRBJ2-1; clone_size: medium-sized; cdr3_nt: TGTGCCAGCAGTTCTAGCGGGCCCGGGGACAATGAGCAGTTCTTC; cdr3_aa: CASSSSGPGDNEQFF
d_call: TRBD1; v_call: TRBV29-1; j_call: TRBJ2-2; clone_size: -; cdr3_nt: TGCAGCGTCGGAAGGACAGGGGGTTACACCGGGGAGCTGTTTTTT; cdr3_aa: CSVGRTGGYTGELFF
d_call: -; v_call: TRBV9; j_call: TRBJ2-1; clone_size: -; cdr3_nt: TGTGCCAGCAGCGTGGCTCTCAATGAGCAGTTCTTC; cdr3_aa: CASSVALNEQFF
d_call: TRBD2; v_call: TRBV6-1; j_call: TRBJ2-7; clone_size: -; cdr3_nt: TGTGCCAGCAGTGAAGTTGGGCGGGAGGGTGGCTACGAGCAGTACTTC; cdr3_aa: CASSEVGREGGYEQYF
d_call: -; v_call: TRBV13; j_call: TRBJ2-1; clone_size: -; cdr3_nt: TGTGCCAGCAGCTCCCCTAGCGCGAATGAGCAGTTCTTC; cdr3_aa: CASSSPSANEQFF
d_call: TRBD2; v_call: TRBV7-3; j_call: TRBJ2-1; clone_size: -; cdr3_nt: TGTGCCAGCACCAATAAACGGCTTAAAACCGGGACTAGCGGGAGGGGTGAGCAGTTCTTC; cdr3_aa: CASTNKRLKTGTSGRGEQFF
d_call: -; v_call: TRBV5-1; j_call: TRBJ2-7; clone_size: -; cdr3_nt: TGCGCCAGCAGCTTTGAGGCCCAGGGGGGCTACGAGCAGTACTTC; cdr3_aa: CASSFEAQGGYEQYF
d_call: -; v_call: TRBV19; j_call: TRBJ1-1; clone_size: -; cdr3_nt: TGTGCCAGTAGTTTAGGACAGTTCACTGAAGCTTTCTTT; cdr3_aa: CASSLGQFTEAFF
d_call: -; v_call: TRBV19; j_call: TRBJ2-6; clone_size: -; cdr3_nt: TGTGCCAGTAGTATAGGGGGACACTACTCTGGGGCCAACGTCCTGACTTTC; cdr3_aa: CASSIGGHYSGANVLTF
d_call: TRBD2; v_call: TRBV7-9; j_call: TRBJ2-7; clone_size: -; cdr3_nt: TGTGCCAGCAGCCCGGCCGGGACTAGTCTTCGCGAGCAGTACTTC; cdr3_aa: CASSPAGTSLREQYF
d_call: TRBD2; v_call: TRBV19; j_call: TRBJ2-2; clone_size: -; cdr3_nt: TGTGCCAGTATTTGGGCTAGCGGGAGAGCTCCAAATGGCGGGGAGCTGTTTTTT; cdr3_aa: CASIWASGRAPNGGELFF
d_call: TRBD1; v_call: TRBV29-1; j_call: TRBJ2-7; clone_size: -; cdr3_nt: TGCAGCGTTGAAGCGGCAGGGGGCTTCTACGAGCAGTACTTC; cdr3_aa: CSVEAAGGFYEQYF
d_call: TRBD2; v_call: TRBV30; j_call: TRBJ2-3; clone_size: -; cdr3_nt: TGTGCCTGGGGACCTAGCGGGAGCACAGATACGCAGTATTTT; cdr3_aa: CAWGPSGSTDTQYF